These T cell receptor beta chains were read from a single sample in a study of OX40 agonist ivuxolimab in advanced cancers. Repertoires were generated with immunoSEQ multiplex PCR, while TCRdb's copy carries only in-frame clones and drops some. The repertoire has 55,000 to 70,000 clones, roughly 84% of them found once; the top ten carry approximately 5%. Source: CD4+ or CD8+ T cells sorted from blood, taken in a trial of the OX40 agonist ivuxolimab. Receptors originate from an adult with an advanced solid tumor such as melanoma, head and neck, liver or kidney cancer. CDR3s include the opening cysteine and the closing phenylalanine or tryptophan. The order of the fields is D gene, V gene, clone size, J gene, CDR3 DNA, CDR3 protein. D genes are given only for firm matches. Only part of the rows carry a size: once, few, many, or a class if the clone is expanded.

d_gene: -; v_gene: TRBV2; abundance: -; j_gene: TRBJ2-1; CDR3nt: TGTGCCAGCAGTGAAGCGACGTTAAGCCTTTCCTACAATGAGCAGTTCTTC; CDR3aa: CASSEATLSLSYNEQFF
d_gene: TRBD1; v_gene: TRBV6-6; abundance: once; j_gene: TRBJ1-3; CDR3nt: TGTGCCAGCAGTTACTCTTTGGGACAGGGAGAAAACACCATATATTTT; CDR3aa: CASSYSLGQGENTIYF
d_gene: -; v_gene: TRBV9; abundance: -; j_gene: TRBJ2-5; CDR3nt: TGTGCCAGCAGCTCACCATTACAGGGAGTTGGGGAGACCCAGTACTTC; CDR3aa: CASSSPLQGVGETQYF
d_gene: -; v_gene: TRBV6-1; abundance: -; j_gene: TRBJ2-2; CDR3nt: TGTGCCAGCAGGATGACAAGGAACACCGGGGAGCTGTTTTTT; CDR3aa: CASRMTRNTGELFF
d_gene: -; v_gene: TRBV19; abundance: -; j_gene: TRBJ2-7; CDR3nt: TGTGCCAGTAGCGCATCCCCAGGGCGGTACGAGCAGTACTTC; CDR3aa: CASSASPGRYEQYF
d_gene: TRBD2; v_gene: TRBV19; abundance: once; j_gene: TRBJ2-3; CDR3nt: TGTGCCAGTAGTCTCCTACTAGCGGGGGACTTCTTACATACAGATACGCAGTATTTT; CDR3aa: CASSLLLAGDFLHTDTQYF
d_gene: TRBD1; v_gene: TRBV27; abundance: -; j_gene: TRBJ2-7; CDR3nt: TGTGCCAGCAGTACCCGGACAGGGATAGTCTACGAGCAGTACTTC; CDR3aa: CASSTRTGIVYEQYF
d_gene: -; v_gene: TRBV5-1; abundance: -; j_gene: TRBJ1-1; CDR3nt: TGCGCCAGCAGCCTACAGACGGTGAACACTGAAGCTTTCTTT; CDR3aa: CASSLQTVNTEAFF
d_gene: TRBD1; v_gene: TRBV7-9; abundance: -; j_gene: TRBJ2-2; CDR3nt: TGTGCCAGCAGCCACAGGGGGCGGAACGGGGAGCTGTTTTTT; CDR3aa: CASSHRGRNGELFF
d_gene: -; v_gene: TRBV30; abundance: -; j_gene: TRBJ1-1; CDR3nt: TGTGCCTGGAGTGCACAGTTTGAAGCTTTCTTT; CDR3aa: CAWSAQFEAFF
d_gene: -; v_gene: TRBV6-5; abundance: once; j_gene: TRBJ1-3; CDR3nt: TGTGCCAGCAGTCTCTCAAGACGCTCTGGAAACACCATATATTTT; CDR3aa: CASSLSRRSGNTIYF
d_gene: -; v_gene: TRBV5-1; abundance: -; j_gene: TRBJ2-3; CDR3nt: TGCGCCAGCAGCCGGCGGGGGCAGGAAGATACGCAGTATTTT; CDR3aa: CASSRRGQEDTQYF
d_gene: -; v_gene: TRBV12-5; abundance: -; j_gene: TRBJ2-1; CDR3nt: TGTGCTAGTGGGCTAAAGGTAGCGGCCTACAATGAGCAGTTCTTC; CDR3aa: CASGLKVAAYNEQFF
d_gene: -; v_gene: TRBV28; abundance: -; j_gene: TRBJ1-1; CDR3nt: TGTGCCAGCAGTGTTGAGAGGTCGAGAGCTTTCTTT; CDR3aa: CASSVERSRAFF
d_gene: TRBD1; v_gene: TRBV19; abundance: -; j_gene: TRBJ2-7; CDR3nt: TGTGCCAGTAGTACGTCTCCCGGGACAGCCTACGAGCAGTACTTC; CDR3aa: CASSTSPGTAYEQYF
d_gene: -; v_gene: TRBV4-1; abundance: -; j_gene: TRBJ2-1; CDR3nt: TGCGCCAGCAGCCAAGATGCCTACAATGAGCAGTTCTTC; CDR3aa: CASSQDAYNEQFF
d_gene: TRBD2; v_gene: TRBV28; abundance: -; j_gene: TRBJ2-3; CDR3nt: TGTGCCAGCAGTTTATTGGCTAGCGGGATTGCTAGCACAGATACGCAGTATTTT; CDR3aa: CASSLLASGIASTDTQYF
d_gene: -; v_gene: TRBV25-1; abundance: -; j_gene: TRBJ1-6; CDR3nt: TGTGCCAGCAGTGAATTACGGGATTCACCCCTCCACTTT; CDR3aa: CASSELRDSPLHF
d_gene: -; v_gene: TRBV6-5; abundance: -; j_gene: TRBJ2-3; CDR3nt: TGTGCCAGCAGTTACCAGGTTGCGGGCACAGATACGCAGTATTTT; CDR3aa: CASSYQVAGTDTQYF
d_gene: -; v_gene: TRBV5-1; abundance: -; j_gene: TRBJ2-7; CDR3nt: TGCGCCAGCAGCTCCGGGACTGAAGGCTTCTACGAGCAGTACTTC; CDR3aa: CASSSGTEGFYEQYF
d_gene: TRBD2; v_gene: TRBV19; abundance: -; j_gene: TRBJ2-3; CDR3nt: TGTGCCAGTAGTCTCGTAGCGGGAGAGAGCACAGATACGCAGTATTTT; CDR3aa: CASSLVAGESTDTQYF
d_gene: TRBD1; v_gene: TRBV30; abundance: -; j_gene: TRBJ1-5; CDR3nt: TGTGCCTGGCGGACAGGACAGAATCAGCCCCAGCATTTT; CDR3aa: CAWRTGQNQPQHF
d_gene: TRBD1; v_gene: TRBV11-2; abundance: -; j_gene: TRBJ2-1; CDR3nt: TGTGCCAGCAGCTCGACTCGGGACAGGGTATCCTACAATGAGCAGTTCTTC; CDR3aa: CASSSTRDRVSYNEQFF
d_gene: -; v_gene: TRBV5-4; abundance: -; j_gene: TRBJ2-7; CDR3nt: TGTGCCAGCAGCCCAGGAGGGGCAGGTTTGGACGAGCAGTACTTC; CDR3aa: CASSPGGAGLDEQYF
d_gene: -; v_gene: TRBV19; abundance: -; j_gene: TRBJ2-4; CDR3nt: TGTGCCAGTACACCAGGGATGGCCAAAAACATTCAGTACTTC; CDR3aa: CASTPGMAKNIQYF
d_gene: TRBD1; v_gene: TRBV11-1; abundance: -; j_gene: TRBJ1-2; CDR3nt: TGTGCCAGCAGCCGGGACAGGGATAACTATGGCTACACCTTC; CDR3aa: CASSRDRDNYGYTF
d_gene: -; v_gene: TRBV5-8; abundance: -; j_gene: TRBJ2-6; CDR3nt: TGTGCCAGCAGCTTGGTTGACGGAGGATCTGGGGCCAACGTCCTGACTTTC; CDR3aa: CASSLVDGGSGANVLTF
d_gene: -; v_gene: TRBV7-3; abundance: -; j_gene: TRBJ2-3; CDR3nt: TGTGCCAGCAGCTTAACGTTCCGTCTCAGGGCAGATACGCAGTATTTT; CDR3aa: CASSLTFRLRADTQYF
d_gene: -; v_gene: TRBV7-2; abundance: -; j_gene: TRBJ1-5; CDR3nt: TGTGCCAGCAGCTTAGGGTATAGCAATCAGCCCCAGCATTTT; CDR3aa: CASSLGYSNQPQHF
d_gene: -; v_gene: TRBV28; abundance: once; j_gene: TRBJ2-3; CDR3nt: TGTGCCACCCGGGCCACAGATACGCAGTATTTT; CDR3aa: CATRATDTQYF
d_gene: -; v_gene: TRBV7-8; abundance: once; j_gene: TRBJ1-2; CDR3nt: TGTGCCAGCAGCCCCCTATGGGACGGAAACTATGGCTACACCTTC; CDR3aa: CASSPLWDGNYGYTF
d_gene: -; v_gene: TRBV7-8; abundance: once; j_gene: TRBJ1-3; CDR3nt: TGTGCCAGCAGCCCGCACCCTGGGAGGCTAGGAGGAAACACCATATATTTT; CDR3aa: CASSPHPGRLGGNTIYF
d_gene: -; v_gene: TRBV25-1; abundance: -; j_gene: TRBJ2-3; CDR3nt: TGTGCCAGCAGTGAAAGTAGGGGAGTCTCGGATACGCAGTATTTT; CDR3aa: CASSESRGVSDTQYF
d_gene: -; v_gene: TRBV2; abundance: -; j_gene: TRBJ2-7; CDR3nt: TGTGCCAGCGGTCTGCTCACTACCTACGAGCAGTACTTC; CDR3aa: CASGLLTTYEQYF
d_gene: -; v_gene: TRBV12-5; abundance: -; j_gene: TRBJ2-5; CDR3nt: TGTGCTAGTGGTTTGGTCCCGGCCTTTCTCCAGGATGGGCAGTACTTC; CDR3aa: CASGLVPAFLQDGQYF
d_gene: TRBD2; v_gene: TRBV9; abundance: -; j_gene: TRBJ2-7; CDR3nt: TGTGCCAGCAGCCCCCGTTTAGCGGGGGACGAGCAGTACTTC; CDR3aa: CASSPRLAGDEQYF
d_gene: -; v_gene: TRBV6-5; abundance: -; j_gene: TRBJ2-7; CDR3nt: TGTGCCAGCTCAATACAGGGCACCTCCTACGAGCAGTACTTC; CDR3aa: CASSIQGTSYEQYF